This entry lists 16 T cell receptor beta chains sequenced from one sample in a study of blood T cell repertoires in COVID-19. Sequenced by immunoSEQ multiplex PCR; TCRdb stores in-frame clones only, minus some. The sample includes under 250,000 clones, roughly nine tenths of them seen just once. What was sequenced was peripheral blood. These receptors all stem from a man in his forties with acute or convalescent COVID-19.

CDR3 loop: CASSSSGAANNEQFF. DNA of the CDR3: TGCGCCAGCAGCAGTAGCGGGGCGGCTAACAATGAGCAGTTCTTC. This chain uses TRBV5-1 with TRBJ2-1, with 8 bases matching TRBD2. Trimming removed 4 bases from V and 5 bases from J; junction bases left unmatched: 8. This CDR3 has 15 amino acids. Germline V CDR1 and CDR2: SGHRS, YFSETQ.

The J gene is TRBJ2-7, the V gene TRBV29-1; D gene uncertain. The germline CDR1 and CDR2 sequences are SQVTM and ANQGSEA. Trimming took 5 bases from V and 0 from J, leaving 11 bases between them. The CDR3 is 13 amino acids. The CDR3 DNA sequence: TGCAGCGTTTGGTTCCTAAGCTCCTACGAGCAGTACTTC. Its protein product is CSVWFLSSYEQYF.

In its sample, this clone was seen a few times. This sequence joins TRBV7-2 and TRBJ1-4, with 7 bases lining up with TRBD1. J was trimmed by 4 bases and V by 4 bases; bases with no gene match: 9. The germline V gene encodes CDR1 SGHTA and CDR2 FQGNSA. The CDR3 is made up of 16 amino acids. The CDR3: CASSSDPGTVNEKLFF. Here the CDR3 DNA reads TGTGCCAGCAGCTCGGACCCCGGGACAGTTAATGAAAAACTGTTTTTT.

This clone was seen a few times. This rearrangement joins TRBV5-1 to TRBJ2-2; maybe TRBD1 (6 bases). With 1 base removed from V and 7 bases from J, the gap between germline ends came to 20 bases. CDR3 length: 17 amino acids. Germline CDR1 is SGHRS and CDR2 is YFSETQ. The CDR3 coding sequence is TGCGCCAGCAGCTTGACCTACGGGACAACGAGCCACGGGGAGCTGTTTTTT. Translated: CASSLTYGTTSHGELFF.

The J gene is TRBJ1-1, the V gene TRBV5-4; tentative D call: TRBD1 (6 bases). The V end was cut by 4 bases, the J end by 4 bases, with 11 bases between. The CDR3 runs 13 residues. Germline V CDR1 and CDR2: SGHNT, YYREEE (reference sequence). Written as DNA, the CDR3 is TGTGCCAGCAGCCTAGGGGGGGGCACTGAAGCTTTCTTT. The encoded protein is CASSLGGGTEAFF.

This clone showed up just a few times. The chain uses TRBV7-9 and TRBJ2-7, with D unclear. There are 13 residues in the CDR3. Germline CDR1 SEHNR, CDR2 FQNEAQ (reference sequence). The ends were cut back, 0 bases at V and 2 bases at J, with 5 bases in the middle. CDR3 protein: CASSLASPYEQYF. The CDR3 region has the DNA TGTGCCAGCAGCTTAGCCTCCCCCTACGAGCAGTACTTC.

The J gene is TRBJ2-7, the V gene TRBV28, with 9 bases matching TRBD1. CDR1 MDHEN and CDR2 SYDVKM come from the germline V gene. V was clipped by 5 bases and J by 3 bases; unmatched bases: 11. The length of the CDR3 is 16 residues. The CDR3 bases are TGTGCCAGCAGTACCTCGACAGGGGGAGCGTTCTACGAGCAGTACTTC. Translating gives CASSTSTGGAFYEQYF.

The V gene is TRBV6-4, the J gene TRBJ1-6; no clear D. CDR1 is MRHNA, CDR2 SNTAGT, per germline. V dropped 4 bases and J dropped 7 bases, with 8 bases sitting between them. The CDR3 is 13 amino acids. The chain's CDR3 is CASSAEWNSPLHF. Here the CDR3 DNA reads TGTGCCAGCAGTGCGGAGTGGAATTCACCCCTCCACTTT.

The rearrangement links TRBV11-3 to TRBJ2-3; 9 bases match TRBD1. Germline CDR1 reads SGHNT; CDR2 reads YENEEA. This CDR3 is built from 15 residues. The J segment lost 10 bases and the V segment lost 4 bases, leaving 12 bases of the junction unmatched. This chain's CDR3 is CASSSGQGPRSAQYF. The CDR3 DNA reads TGTGCCAGCAGCTCAGGACAGGGGCCTCGTTCGGCGCAGTATTTT. The complete variable domain, with remaining parts taken from reference TRBV11-3 and TRBJ2-3, reads EAGVVQSPRYKIIEKKQPVAFWCNPISGHNTLYWYLQNLGQGPELLIRYENEEAVDDSQLPKDRFSAERLKGVDSTLKIQPAELGDSAVYLCASSSGQGPRSAQYFGPGTRLTVL.

V and J are TRBV10-1 and TRBJ1-3, with 8 positions matching TRBD1. The V gene's germline CDR1 is WNHNN and CDR2 SYGVQD (reference sequence). CDR3 length: 15 residues. The V and J ends lost 7 bases and 3 bases, in that order; junction bases with no gene match: 8. The CDR3 sequence: CASTPDRGGGNTIYF. For the CDR3, the DNA is TGCGCCAGCACCCCAGACAGGGGAGGTGGAAACACCATATATTTT.

J is TRBJ2-5 and V is TRBV2, with 8 nucleotides matching TRBD1. V dropped 2 bases and J dropped 2; count of bases not matched to a gene: 4. This CDR3 is built from 15 residues. Germline loops: CDR1 SNHLY, CDR2 FYNNEI. The CDR3 DNA follows: TGTGCCAGCAGTGAAACGACAGGGGATCAAGAGACCCAGTACTTC. This codes for CASSETTGDQETQYF. Full variable domain (outside the CDR3, taken from reference TRBV2 and TRBJ2-5): EPEVTQTPSHQVTQMGQEVILRCVPISNHLYFYWYRQILGQKVEFLVSFYNNEISEKSEIFDDQFSVERPDGSNFTLKIRSTKLEDSAMYFCASSETTGDQETQYFGPGTRLLVL.

The chain is built from TRBV30 and TRBJ2-7; D uncertain. This CDR3 has 14 amino acids. CDR1 GTSNPN and CDR2 SVGIG come from the germline V gene (reference sequence). The germline V and J ends were trimmed by 5 bases and 10 bases, with 24 bases remaining between them. CDR3 residues: CAWAMVLGLPRQYF. CDR3 in DNA: TGTGCCTGGGCCATGGTGCTCGGTCTCCCTCGCCAGTACTTC. The full variable domain, in which reference TRBV30 and TRBJ2-7 provide the parts outside the CDR3, is SQTIHQWPATLVQPVGSPLSLECTVEGTSNPNLYWYRQAAGRGLQLLFYSVGIGQISSEVPQNLSASRPQDRQFILSSKKLLLSDSGFYLCAWAMVLGLPRQYFGPGTRLTVT.

The chain joins TRBV3-1 (or the pseudogene TRBV3-2) to TRBJ2-7; TRBD1 matches 8 bases. The junction had 10 bases not matched to a gene; V was cut back by 4 bases and J by 2 bases. Germline V lookup: CDR1 LGHDT, CDR2 YNNKEL (reference sequence). This CDR3 has 16 amino acids. For the CDR3, the DNA is TGTGCCAGCAGCCTAACAGGGGGGCCCCCGACCTACGAGCAGTACTTC. It translates to CASSLTGGPPTYEQYF.

The chain joins TRBV7-9 to TRBJ2-1; 7 positions agree with TRBD2. Per germline, CDR1 SEHNR and CDR2 FQNEAQ (reference sequence). The V segment lost 6 bases and the J segment 6 bases; nucleotides outside the gene matches: 2. This CDR3 spans 12 amino acids. The CDR3 sequence is CASRPGGNEQFF. CDR3 coding DNA: TGTGCCAGCAGGCCGGGGGGCAATGAGCAGTTCTTC. The entire variable domain, with the rest obtained from reference TRBV7-9 and TRBJ2-1, is as follows: DTGVSQNPRHKITKRGQNVTFRCDPISEHNRLYWYRQTLGQGPEFLTYFQNEAQLEKSRLLSDRFSAERPKGSFSTLEIQRTEQGDSAMYLCASRPGGNEQFFGPGTRLTVL.

This clone appeared a single time. The CDR3 DNA reads TGTGCCAGCAGCCAAGGCCGGAGGGGCGAAGAGACCCAGTACTTC. Its protein product is CASSQGRRGEETQYF. The rearrangement joins TRBV4-2 to TRBJ2-5; a possible D gene is TRBD2 (6 bases). V lost 1 base and J 3 bases, leaving 12 bases between the germline ends. CDR3 size: 15 residues. Germline V CDR1 and CDR2: LGHNA, YNFKEQ.

The chain links TRBV19 to TRBJ2-3, with D possibly TRBD2 on 6 matching bases. Trimming shortened V by 3 bases and J by 2 bases, and 12 bases separated the two germline ends. Germline V gene data show CDR1 as LNHDA and CDR2 as SQIVND (reference sequence). The CDR3 totals 15 residues. The CDR3, as DNA: TGTGCCAGTAGTATGCAGAGGAGGGCCACAGATACGCAGTATTTT. This encodes CASSMQRRATDTQYF.